This TCR beta chain was sequenced for a study of low-dose radiotherapy and immunotherapy resistance in tumors. TRAV- and TRBV-specific primers primed first-strand cDNA, covering alpha and beta chains. PCR amplification of the TCRs was performed with Phusion for approximately 20 PCR cycles, and it relied on a constant-region primer together with a V-primer adapter. In TCRdb, the reads were re-called with MiXCR into one record per CDR3 protein. The sample includes approximately 42,000 distinct CDR3 sequences, less than 30% seen only once; the top ten take about a tenth. This clonotype has a count of ten or more. Germline CDR1 and CDR2: SQVTM and ANQGSEA. The CDR3 sequence is 11 residues long. V was pared by 3 bases and J by 2 bases, with 3 bases between. Noted time point: after trial treatment. Specified treatment: LDRT plus nivolumab, ipilimumab, low-dose cyclophosphamide and aspirin (RACIN trial). Donors were treated with nivolumab, ipilimumab, aspirin, and low-dose cyclophosphamide and radiotherapy.

This TCR derives from a male donor with prostate cancer. This sequence joins TRBV29-1 and TRBJ2-3; D is ambiguous. The starting material was PBMCs, obtained after low-dose radiotherapy plus immunotherapy. This CDR3 reads CSVETTDTQYF. In DNA form, the CDR3 reads TGCAGCGTTGAGACCACAGATACGCAGTATTTT.